This TCR beta chain was found in a study of cytomegalovirus exposure and HLA in healthy donors. 60 Vbeta and 13 Jbeta primers were used in PCR. TCRdb's copy holds only in-frame clones and misses some; the assay was immunoSEQ multiplex PCR. The sample has fewer than 100,000 clones, around four fifths seen once; the top ten hold about 4.2%. Nominally healthy donors were sampled, though unrecorded immune exposures were likely. Whole-study findings and limits: In an earlier analysis, most TCR beta V segments were productive about 87% or about 30% of the time. It was reported that TCR beta sequences correctly inferred the HLA-A and HLA-B alleles for most subjects. Some TCR beta chains (164 of them) were listed as cytomegalovirus-associated.

Trimming at V came to 7 bases and at J to 6 bases, leaving 9 bases not matched to a gene. The CDR3 contains 14 residues. Germline loops: CDR1 KGHSH, CDR2 LQKENI. With respect to this clone: Antigen specificity is unknown.

The sample was PBMCs. The V and J genes are TRBV18 and TRBJ2-4, with 7 bases fitting TRBD1. The source is a male donor in good health and CMV-seropositive. CDR3 sequence reads: CASLPPAGGNIQYF. CDR3 DNA: TGTGCCAGCTTGCCGCCGGCAGGGGGAAACATTCAGTACTTC.